The next 16 T cell receptor beta chains were all read from a single sample in a study of blood T cell repertoires in COVID-19. Sequencing was performed with immunoSEQ multiplex PCR; in TCRdb, only in-frame clones are kept and a portion is missing. The table shows hundreds of thousands of clones, with 85% to 90% occurring only once. Sequenced sample: peripheral blood. These receptors were obtained from a man aged 18 to 30 with COVID-19, enrolled during active disease.

This clone was recorded only once. The chain carries TRBV7-8 and TRBJ2-6; D unresolved. This CDR3 has 14 residues. V dropped 5 bases and J dropped 3 bases, with 8 bases sitting between them. Germline V lookup: CDR1 SGHVS, CDR2 FQNEAQ. The DNA of the CDR3 is TGTGCCAGCAGCCGATCCATTGGGGCCAACGTCCTGACTTTC. The encoded protein is CASSRSIGANVLTF.

This chain links TRBV30 with TRBJ1-5, with TRBD1 identical over 9 bases. CDR1 is GTSNPN, CDR2 SVGIG, per germline (reference sequence). The CDR3 is 17 residues long. Trimming removed 1 base from V and 0 bases from J; junction bases left unmatched: 7. DNA for the CDR3: TGTGCCTGGAGTGGATCGCAGGGACAGGGTAGCAATCAGCCCCAGCATTTT. The encoded protein is CAWSGSQGQGSNQPQHF.

The chain has TRBV5-4 and TRBJ2-5; D is perhaps TRBD1 (7 bases). The germline V gene has CDR1 SGHNT and CDR2 YYREEE (reference sequence). The CDR3 is 17 amino acids. V was cut by 0 bases and J by 0 bases, with 15 bases left in between. The CDR3 DNA reads as TGTGCCAGCAGCTTGGACAGGGGAAGGAGGGACCAAGAGACCCAGTACTTC. Translation gives CASSLDRGRRDQETQYF. Drawing the rest from reference TRBV5-4 and TRBJ2-5, the complete variable domain is ETGVTQSPTHLIKTRGQQVTLRCSSQSGHNTVSWYQQALGQGPQFIFQYYREEENGRGNFPPRFSGLQFPNYSSELNVNALELDDSALYLCASSLDRGRRDQETQYFGPGTRLLVL.

V and J are TRBV6-5 and TRBJ2-1; D possibly corresponds to TRBD2 (5 bases). V lost 6 bases, J lost 0 bases, and 9 bases lay in between. CDR1 is MNHEY, CDR2 SVGAGI, per germline. This CDR3 spans 14 amino acids. CDR3 in amino acids: CASRSRDSYNEQFF. The CDR3 nucleotides are TGTGCCAGCAGATCCCGGGACTCCTACAATGAGCAGTTCTTC.

This chain uses TRBV2 with TRBJ1-2; no clear D gene. This CDR3 is built from 13 residues. Germline V lookup: CDR1 SNHLY, CDR2 FYNNEI. Deletions cut 5 bases from V and 8 bases from J, with 15 bases between. CDR3 coding DNA: TGTGCCAGCAGTCCCTATCGTTTGGAGGGCTACACCTTC. Amino acid sequence: CASSPYRLEGYTF.

The chain uses TRBV6-5 and TRBJ1-1; tentative D call: TRBD1 (5 bases). Between the trimmed V and J ends, which lost 10 bases and 1 base, there was a span of 10 bases. This CDR3 comprises 12 residues. Looked up from germline, CDR1 is MNHEY and CDR2 is SVGAGI. The CDR3 DNA sequence: TGTGCCACTGGGGCCGGGAACACTGAAGCTTTCTTT. Amino acid sequence: CATGAGNTEAFF.

This clone has a single count. The rearrangement uses TRBV24-1 and TRBJ2-5; 10 bases match TRBD2. The CDR3 runs 16 residues. The germline V gene has CDR1 KGHDR and CDR2 SFDVKD. Trimming cost V 5 bases and J 5 bases; bases outside gene matches: 10. CDR3 protein: CATSVPLAGAVETQYF. CDR3 nucleotides: TGTGCCACCAGTGTCCCCCTAGCGGGAGCGGTGGAGACCCAGTACTTC.

The chain joins TRBV7-8 to TRBJ2-3; 8 bases fit TRBD2. V lost 4 bases, J lost 0 bases, and 6 bases stayed unmatched. There are 16 residues in the CDR3. CDR1 and CDR2 from the germline V gene are SGHVS and FQNEAQ. The CDR3 region is CASSSGASGSTDTQYF. CDR3 DNA: TGTGCCAGCAGCTCCGGCGCTAGCGGGAGCACAGATACGCAGTATTTT.

This clone was counted a few times. The rearrangement joins TRBV19 to TRBJ2-3; a weak D match, TRBD2 (5 bases). This CDR3 comprises 15 residues. V lost 6 bases and J 3 bases, leaving 16 bases between the germline ends. CDR1 and CDR2 (germline): LNHDA, SQIVND (reference sequence). The CDR3 region is CASSGNSLYTDTQYF. CDR3 nucleotide sequence: TGTGCCAGTAGCGGGAACTCCCTTTATACAGATACGCAGTATTTT. The complete variable domain, with remaining parts taken from reference TRBV19 and TRBJ2-3, reads DGGITQSPKYLFRKEGQNVTLSCEQNLNHDAMYWYRQDPGQGLRLIYYSQIVNDFQKGDIAEGYSVSREKKESFPLTVTSAQKNPTAFYLCASSGNSLYTDTQYFGPGTRLTVL.

The V gene is TRBV28, the J gene TRBJ2-4; the D gene is possibly TRBD2 (5 bases). The germline V gene encodes CDR1 MDHEN and CDR2 SYDVKM. V shed 7 bases and J shed 0 bases, with 25 bases lying between them. There are 19 residues in the CDR3. This CDR3 reads CASNTPLRAGRIAKNIQYF. The CDR3 DNA sequence: TGTGCCAGCAATACCCCATTGAGGGCAGGCCGTATAGCCAAAAACATTCAGTACTTC. Complete variable domain (other parts from reference TRBV28 and TRBJ2-4): DVKVTQSSRYLVKRTGEKVFLECVQDMDHENMFWYRQDPGLGLRLIYFSYDVKMKEKGDIPEGYSVSREKKERFSLILESASTNQTSMYLCASNTPLRAGRIAKNIQYFGAGTRLSVL.

This chain connects TRBV7-2 to TRBJ2-2; D is unclear. V was clipped by 6 bases and J by 2 bases, with 13 bases between them. The CDR3 contains 15 residues. The V gene's germline CDR1 is SGHTA and CDR2 FQGNSA. The CDR3 loop reads CASSSDFRNTGELFF. CDR3 coding DNA: TGTGCCAGCAGTTCCGACTTTCGCAACACCGGGGAGCTGTTTTTT.

The chain couples TRBV10-2 to TRBJ1-1, with 8 positions matching TRBD1. This CDR3 region has 16 residues. Germline V gene lookup returns CDR1 WSHSY and CDR2 SAAADI. J gave up 4 bases and V 3 bases, and 10 bases lay outside the gene matches. As DNA, the CDR3 is TGCGCCAGCAGTGACCTCTCACAGGGGGAGTTCACTGAAGCTTTCTTT. It encodes CASSDLSQGEFTEAFF.

This rearrangement joins TRBV6-6 to TRBJ2-7; the match to TRBD2 covers 9 bases. Germline-derived CDR1 and CDR2 are MNHNY and SVGAGI (reference sequence). V was pared by 3 bases and J by 0 bases, with 3 bases of the junction left unmatched. This CDR3 is 15 amino acids long. Written as DNA, the CDR3 is TGTGCCAGCAGTTATAGCGGGAGAAGCTCCTACGAGCAGTACTTC. It specifies CASSYSGRSSYEQYF.

V and J are TRBV9 and TRBJ2-7; D not certain. Germline V CDR1 and CDR2: SGDLS, YYNGEE. CDR3 length equals 14 residues. V lost 0 bases and J lost 2, with 9 bases in between. The CDR3 reads CASSVASNPYEQYF. CDR3 DNA sequence: TGTGCCAGCAGCGTAGCCAGTAACCCCTACGAGCAGTACTTC.

The V gene is TRBV27, the J gene TRBJ2-3; TRBD2 aligns across 7 bases. The CDR3 extends over 15 amino acids. Germline lookup yields CDR1 MNHEY and CDR2 SMNVEV (reference sequence). After removal of 4 bases from V and 2 bases from J, the junction contained 6 bases not matched to a gene. For the CDR3, the DNA is TGTGCCAGCAGTTCTAGCGGTGGTTTCACAGATACGCAGTATTTT. The encoded protein is CASSSSGGFTDTQYF.

V is TRBV11-3 and J is TRBJ2-1; no clear D gene. The CDR3 totals 13 residues. CDR1 is SGHNT and CDR2 is YENEEA in the germline V gene. V was cut by 0 bases and J by 6 bases, with 6 bases left in between. CDR3 protein: CASSLDGPNEQFF. The CDR3 nucleotides are TGTGCCAGCAGCTTAGATGGGCCCAATGAGCAGTTCTTC. Full variable domain (rest looked up from reference TRBV11-3 and TRBJ2-1): EAGVVQSPRYKIIEKKQPVAFWCNPISGHNTLYWYLQNLGQGPELLIRYENEEAVDDSQLPKDRFSAERLKGVDSTLKIQPAELGDSAVYLCASSLDGPNEQFFGPGTRLTVL.